Ten or more counts support the clone carrying this T cell receptor beta chain. Its target is unknown. These data originate in a study of CD8 T cells in ankylosing spondylitis. Study-wide points: Apparently characteristic of ankylosing spondylitis blood was a TCR beta motif (eight highly homologous variants). Previously reported in reactive arthritis synovial fluid and blood were some of the motif variants.

V shed 0 bases and J 4 bases; nucleotides not matched to a gene: 4. The CDR3 spans 15 residues. Germline V gene lookup returns CDR1 SGDLS and CDR2 YYNGEE. Quantitative 5'-RACE with molecular barcodes produced the TCR beta libraries. TCRdb independently ran MiXCR on the 5' RACE reads; one entry per CDR3 protein. The sample carries 7,000 to 8,000 distinct CDR3 sequences, around 2.8% recorded once. The TCR was taken from a female donor with ankylosing spondylitis or in good health (not recorded which). Sequenced material: blood, either unsorted or a sorted T cell fraction (not recorded which). This rearrangement joins TRBV9 to TRBJ2-3; 8 bases agree with TRBD2. CDR3 nucleotides: TGTGCCAGCAGCGTAGCCGGGACTAGTGCAGATACGCAGTATTTT. It specifies CASSVAGTSADTQYF.